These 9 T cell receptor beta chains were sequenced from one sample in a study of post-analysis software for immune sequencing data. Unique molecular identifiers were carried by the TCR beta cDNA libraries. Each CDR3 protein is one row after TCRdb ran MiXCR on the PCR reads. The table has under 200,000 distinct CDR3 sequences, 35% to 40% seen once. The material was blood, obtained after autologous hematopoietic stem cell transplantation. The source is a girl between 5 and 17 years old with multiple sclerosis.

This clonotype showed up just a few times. DNA of the CDR3: TGTGCCAGCAGCTTGGCCGGGACAGGGGACCCCTACAATGAGCAGTTCTTC. It translates to CASSLAGTGDPYNEQFF. This chain joins TRBV5-8 and TRBJ2-1; TRBD1 matches at 10 bases. Germline V lookup: CDR1 SGHTS, CDR2 YDEGEE. The CDR3 spans 17 residues. Trimming removed 0 bases from V and 2 bases from J; junction bases left unmatched: 5.

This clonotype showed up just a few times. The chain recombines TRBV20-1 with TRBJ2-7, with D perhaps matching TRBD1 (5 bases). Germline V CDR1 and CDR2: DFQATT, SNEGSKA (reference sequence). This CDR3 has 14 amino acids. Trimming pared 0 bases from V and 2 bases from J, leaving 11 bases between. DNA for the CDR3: TGCAGTGCTAGAGATCGGCAGGGCGCCTACGAGCAGTACTTC. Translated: CSARDRQGAYEQYF.

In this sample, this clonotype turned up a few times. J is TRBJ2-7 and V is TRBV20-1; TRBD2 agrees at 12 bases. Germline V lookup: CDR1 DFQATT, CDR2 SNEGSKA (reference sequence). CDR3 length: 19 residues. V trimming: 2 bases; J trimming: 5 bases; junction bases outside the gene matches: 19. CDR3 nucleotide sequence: TGCAGTGCTAGATCCCGCGAGAGGATGACTAGCGGGAGTAACGACGAGCAGTACTTC. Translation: CSARSRERMTSGSNDEQYF.

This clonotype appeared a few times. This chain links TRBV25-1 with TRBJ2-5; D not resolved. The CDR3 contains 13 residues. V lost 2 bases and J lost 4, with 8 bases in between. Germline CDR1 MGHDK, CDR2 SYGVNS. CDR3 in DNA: TGTGCCAGCAGTGAAGCGACGGCAGAGACCCAGTACTTC. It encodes CASSEATAETQYF.

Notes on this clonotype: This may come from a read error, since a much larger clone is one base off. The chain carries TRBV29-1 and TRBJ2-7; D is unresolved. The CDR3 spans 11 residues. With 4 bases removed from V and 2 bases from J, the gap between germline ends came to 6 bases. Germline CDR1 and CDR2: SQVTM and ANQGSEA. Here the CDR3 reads CSVGLTYEQYF. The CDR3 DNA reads TGCAGCGTTGGGCTCACCTACGAGCAGTACTTC.

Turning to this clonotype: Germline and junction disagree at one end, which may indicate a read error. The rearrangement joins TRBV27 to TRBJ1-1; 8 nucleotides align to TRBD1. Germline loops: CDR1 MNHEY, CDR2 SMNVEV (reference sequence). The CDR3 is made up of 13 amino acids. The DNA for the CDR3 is TGTGCCGGCAGCCTTGGACAGGGCACTGAAGCTTTCTTT. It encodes CAGSLGQGTEAFF.

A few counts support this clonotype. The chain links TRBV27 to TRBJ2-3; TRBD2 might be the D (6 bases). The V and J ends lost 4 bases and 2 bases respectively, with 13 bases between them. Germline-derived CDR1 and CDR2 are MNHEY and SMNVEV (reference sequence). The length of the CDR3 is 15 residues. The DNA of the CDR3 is TGTGCCAGCAGTTCCCGGGGGTACTACACAGATACGCAGTATTTT. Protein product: CASSSRGYYTDTQYF.

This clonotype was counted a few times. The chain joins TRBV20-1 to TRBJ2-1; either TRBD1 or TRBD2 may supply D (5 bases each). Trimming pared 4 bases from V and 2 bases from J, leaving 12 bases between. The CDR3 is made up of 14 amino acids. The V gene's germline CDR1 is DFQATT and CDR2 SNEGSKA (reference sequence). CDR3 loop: CSAIRGTAYNEQFF. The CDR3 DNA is TGCAGTGCTATTCGAGGGACGGCCTACAATGAGCAGTTCTTC.

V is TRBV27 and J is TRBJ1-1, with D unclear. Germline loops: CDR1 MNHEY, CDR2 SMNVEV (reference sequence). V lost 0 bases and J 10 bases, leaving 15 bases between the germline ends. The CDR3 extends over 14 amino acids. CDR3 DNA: TGTGCCAGCAGTTTATCGATGGACCATCGGTTAGCTTTCTTT. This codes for CASSLSMDHRLAFF.